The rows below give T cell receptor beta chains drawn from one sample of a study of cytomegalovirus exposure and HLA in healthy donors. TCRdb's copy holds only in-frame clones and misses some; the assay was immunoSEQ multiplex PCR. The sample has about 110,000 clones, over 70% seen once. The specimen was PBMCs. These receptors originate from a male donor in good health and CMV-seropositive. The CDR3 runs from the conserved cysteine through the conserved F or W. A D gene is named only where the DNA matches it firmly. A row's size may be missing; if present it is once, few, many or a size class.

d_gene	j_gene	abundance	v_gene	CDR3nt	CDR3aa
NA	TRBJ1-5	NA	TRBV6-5	TGTGCCAGCAGTTACTCGGGGCAGGGAAAACAGCCCCAGCATTTT	CASSYSGQGKQPQHF
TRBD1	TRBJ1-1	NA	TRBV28	TGTGCCAGCAGTACTAATCCAGGGGGCACTGAAGCTTTCTTT	CASSTNPGGTEAFF
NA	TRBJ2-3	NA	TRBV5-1	TGCGCCAGCAGCTTGATGGACACAAGCACAGATACGCAGTATTTT	CASSLMDTSTDTQYF
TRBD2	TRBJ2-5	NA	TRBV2	TGTGCCAGCAGTGAAGTTAGCGGGGGGGCTCAGGAGACCCAGTACTTC	CASSEVSGGAQETQYF
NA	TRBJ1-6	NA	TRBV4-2	TGTGCCAGCAGCCAAGCAAACCATTATTTCACAAATAATTCACCCCTCCACTTT	CASSQANHYFTNNSPLHF
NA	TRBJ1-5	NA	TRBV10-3	TGTGCCATCAGTGAGCCGGGGTATCTGGCCCAGCATTTT	CAISEPGYLAQHF
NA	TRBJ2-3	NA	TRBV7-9	TGTGCCACTGAGGTCGGTAGCACAGATACGCAGTATTTT	CATEVGSTDTQYF
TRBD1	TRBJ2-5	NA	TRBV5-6	TGTGCCAGCAGCTTGACAGGGGTTGTAGGGCAGTACTTC	CASSLTGVVGQYF
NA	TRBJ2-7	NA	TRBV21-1	TGTGCCAGCAGAGAAACAGGGGAACAGCCCTCCTACGAGCAGTACTTC	CASRETGEQPSYEQYF
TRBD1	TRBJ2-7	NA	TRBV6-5	TGTGCCAGCAGTTATCGTCTCGACAGGGCCTACGAGCAGTACTTC	CASSYRLDRAYEQYF
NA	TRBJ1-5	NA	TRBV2	TGTGCCAGCAGTGAAGCGGCGGGAGGACAGCCCCAGCATTTT	CASSEAAGGQPQHF
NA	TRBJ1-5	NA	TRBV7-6	TGTGCCACCAAGTTGGACAGACCCTCGAACAATCAGCCCCAGCATTTT	CATKLDRPSNNQPQHF
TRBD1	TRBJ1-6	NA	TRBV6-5	TGTGCCAGCAGGGGGGACAGGGGAGCTAATTCACCCCTCCACTTT	CASRGDRGANSPLHF
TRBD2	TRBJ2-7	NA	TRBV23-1	TGCGCCAGCAGTCAAGCGGGGCTAGCGGGGCTGAGCTCCTACGAGCAGTACTTC	CASSQAGLAGLSSYEQYF
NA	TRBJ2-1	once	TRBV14	TGTGCCAGCAGACTCAGACGGGGGCAGTTCTTC	CASRLRRGQFF
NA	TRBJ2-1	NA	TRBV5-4	TGTGCCAGCAGCGGCCCCAGGGAGGCATACAATGAGCAGTTCTTC	CASSGPREAYNEQFF
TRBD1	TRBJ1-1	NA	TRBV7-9	TGTGCCAGCAGCGTACAGGGGCGATCGAAACGGGAAACTGAAGCTTTCTTT	CASSVQGRSKRETEAFF
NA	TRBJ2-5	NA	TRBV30	TGTGCCTGGGGATGGGGACTGAATAGAGAGACCCAGTACTTC	CAWGWGLNRETQYF
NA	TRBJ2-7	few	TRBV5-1	TGCGCCAGCAGCGTGGGCCAGGACTCCTACGAGCAGTACTTC	CASSVGQDSYEQYF
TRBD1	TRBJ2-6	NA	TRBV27	TGTGCCAGCAGTTTAGACAGGGGGCGGACTGGGGCCAACGTCCTGACTTTC	CASSLDRGRTGANVLTF
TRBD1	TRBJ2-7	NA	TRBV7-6	TGTGCCAGCAGCTTATCTCCAGGGACAGGCTCCTACGAGCAGTACTTC	CASSLSPGTGSYEQYF
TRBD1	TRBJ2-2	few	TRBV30	TGTGCCTGGAGTGCCGTGACAGGGGCCGGGGAGCTGTTTTTT	CAWSAVTGAGELFF
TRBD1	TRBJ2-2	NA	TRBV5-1	TGCGCCAGCGGAACTAACAGGGGTACCACCGGGGAGCTGTTTTTT	CASGTNRGTTGELFF
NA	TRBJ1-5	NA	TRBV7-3	TGTGCCAGCAGCCCTGAGGAGGTCAGGAGGTTAGGCAATCAGCCCCAGCATTTT	CASSPEEVRRLGNQPQHF